The 23 T cell receptor beta chains given below trace back to one sample, sequenced in a study of blood T cells in healthy people across ages. The authors ran a second PCR of about 6 to 11 cycles using a sample-barcoded 5' primer and a J-beta primer mix. Via MiXCR, TCRdb re-called the 5' RACE reads, giving one row per CDR3 protein. The data contain around 400,000 distinct CDR3 sequences, about 49% of them singletons. The specimen was blood. These receptors originate from a man aged 60 to 75 in good health.

V and J are TRBV27 and TRBJ2-1, with D possibly TRBD2 on 6 matching bases. This CDR3 has 16 residues. The ends were cut back, 3 bases at V and 3 bases at J, with 15 bases in the middle. The germline CDR1 and CDR2 sequences are MNHEY and SMNVEV (reference sequence). The CDR3 sequence is CASSFRANSGYNEQFF. The CDR3 region has the DNA TGTGCCAGCAGTTTTAGGGCTAATAGCGGCTACAATGAGCAGTTCTTC.

The gene calls are TRBV6-2 or TRBV6-3 and TRBJ2-3, with a tentative D call TRBD1 (5 bases). Germline V gene lookup returns CDR1 MNHEY and CDR2 SVGEGT. CDR3 size: 14 residues. V gave up 10 bases and J gave up 3 bases, with 17 bases separating them. CDR3 amino acids: CATTQGAPTDTQYF. The CDR3 nucleotides read TGTGCCACGACGCAGGGCGCCCCTACAGATACGCAGTATTTT.

J is TRBJ2-3 and V is TRBV14; a weak D match, TRBD2 (6 bases). Between the trimmed V and J ends, which lost 4 bases and 7 bases, there was a span of 18 bases. The CDR3 consists of 15 residues. The germline gives CDR1 SGHDN, CDR2 FVKESK. CDR3 protein: CASSPQQRAANTQYF. CDR3 bases: TGTGCCAGCAGCCCTCAACAGCGGGCGGCAAATACGCAGTATTTT.

This clonotype turned up a few times. This chain uses TRBV11-1 with TRBJ2-1; 10 bases align to TRBD2. After removal of 4 bases from V and 8 bases from J, the junction contained 11 bases not matched to a gene. CDR3 size: 16 residues. Germline assignment: CDR1 SGHAT and CDR2 FQDESV (reference sequence). The DNA of the CDR3 is TGTGCCAGCAGCTCTTGGACTAGCGGTGATCATGATGAGCAGTTCTTC. As protein: CASSSWTSGDHDEQFF.

This clonotype was seen just once. The V and J genes are TRBV20-1 and TRBJ2-1; TRBD2 matches 7 bases. The CDR3 length is 13 residues. The V gene's germline CDR1 is DFQATT and CDR2 SNEGSKA (reference sequence). V dropped 5 bases and J dropped 5; count of bases not matched to a gene: 6. The CDR3 region is CSAFGGTDNEQFF. CDR3 nucleotides: TGCAGTGCTTTCGGGGGGACCGACAATGAGCAGTTCTTC.

This clonotype was seen at least ten times. V and J are TRBV20-1 and TRBJ2-3; 9 bases map to TRBD2. The germline V gene has CDR1 DFQATT and CDR2 SNEGSKA (reference sequence). The CDR3 sequence is 15 residues long. The trim removed 3 bases at V and 7 bases at J, leaving 11 bases unmatched. The CDR3, as DNA: TGCAGTGCTAGCTTACAAGCGGGAGGACTCAATACGCAGTATTTT. This encodes CSASLQAGGLNTQYF.

This rearrangement joins TRBV3-1 to TRBJ2-4, with 10 bases matching TRBD1. V dropped 4 bases and J dropped 6; count of bases not matched to a gene: 9. In germline, CDR1 is LGHDT, CDR2 YNNKEL (reference sequence). The CDR3 is 16 amino acids. CDR3 nucleotides: TGTGCCAGCAGCCTCCGGGGGACAGGGGCGACAAACATTCAGTACTTC. Protein: CASSLRGTGATNIQYF.

The chain couples TRBV28 to TRBJ1-2, with unresolved D. Trimming shortened V by 4 bases and J by 8 bases, and 17 bases separated the two germline ends. The length of the CDR3 is 14 residues. The germline CDR1 and CDR2 sequences are MDHEN and SYDVKM. The chain's CDR3 is CASSSPILVGGYTF. CDR3 nucleotides: TGTGCCAGCAGTTCCCCAATCCTAGTTGGGGGCTACACCTTC.

This chain links TRBV12-3 or TRBV12-4 with TRBJ2-7; D possibly corresponds to TRBD1 (7 bases). The ends were cut back, 5 bases at V and 4 bases at J, with 18 bases in the middle. CDR3 length: 15 amino acids. The CDR3 protein is CASSRSRGVPYEQYF. In DNA form, the CDR3 reads TGTGCCAGCAGTCGATCCAGGGGGGTTCCTTACGAGCAGTACTTC.

The chain couples TRBV14 to TRBJ2-5, with no clear D. The J call may be mistaken, given a closer DNA end match to TRBJ2-7. The germline CDR1 and CDR2 sequences are SGHDN and FVKESK. This CDR3 region has 14 residues. CDR3 loop: CASNPGRLSGEQYF. The CDR3, as DNA: TGTGCCAGCAATCCAGGACGCCTTTCGGGCGAGCAGTACTTC.

This chain links TRBV20-1 with TRBJ2-7, with 7 nucleotides matching TRBD1. CDR1 is DFQATT, CDR2 SNEGSKA, per germline (reference sequence). The CDR3 contains 13 residues. V gave up 8 bases and J gave up 7 bases; unmatched junction bases: 14. The CDR3 DNA is TGCAGTTCCTCCGACAGGGTTAGTGGGGAGCAGTACTTC. Its translation: CSSSDRVSGEQYF.

V and J are TRBV18 and TRBJ1-4, with a weak D call TRBD1 (5 bases). The CDR3 runs to 15 residues. V gave up 2 bases and J gave up 4 bases, with 11 bases separating them. The germline V gene encodes CDR1 KGHSH and CDR2 LQKENI. The CDR3 DNA sequence: TGTGCCAGCTCACCAGATCAGGGTGGTAATGAAAAACTGTTTTTT. Its protein is CASSPDQGGNEKLFF.

This clonotype was seen just once. This sequence joins TRBV15 and TRBJ2-7; 12 bases line up with TRBD1. V gave up 1 base and J gave up 2 bases; unmatched junction bases: 9. This CDR3 has 18 residues. Germline-derived CDR1 and CDR2 are LNHNV and YYDKDF (reference sequence). The CDR3 loop is CATSRVWDRGPKAYEQYF. Here the CDR3 DNA reads TGTGCCACCAGCAGAGTGTGGGACAGGGGGCCCAAAGCCTACGAGCAGTACTTC. Looking up the rest from reference TRBV15 and TRBJ2-7 gives the full variable domain: DAMVIQNPRYQVTQFGKPVTLSCSQTLNHNVMYWYQQKSSQAPKLLFHYYDKDFNNEADTPDNFQSRRPNTSFCFLDIRSPGLGDTAMYLCATSRVWDRGPKAYEQYFGPGTRLTVT.

V usage is TRBV3-1 and J usage is TRBJ2-7; 13 bases match TRBD2. The germline CDR1 and CDR2 sequences are LGHDT and YNNKEL (reference sequence). Trimming cost V 4 bases and J 2 bases; bases outside gene matches: 2. The length of the CDR3 is 15 residues. The DNA for the CDR3 is TGTGCCAGCAGCCGAACTAGCGGGGGGGCCTACGAGCAGTACTTC. This gives the protein CASSRTSGGAYEQYF.

The V call is TRBV20-1, the J call TRBJ2-7; 7 nucleotides match TRBD2. The ends lost 4 bases at V and 0 bases at J; junction bases unmatched: 15. The germline CDR1 and CDR2 sequences are DFQATT and SNEGSKA (reference sequence). The CDR3 length is 17 residues. Here the CDR3 DNA reads TGCAGTGCTAAAGGTGGGGTCGGGGGGATGAACTCCTACGAGCAGTACTTC. Translated: CSAKGGVGGMNSYEQYF.

The chain carries TRBV27 and TRBJ2-2, with D uncertain. The germline V gene encodes CDR1 MNHEY and CDR2 SMNVEV (reference sequence). V dropped 3 bases and J dropped 0 bases, with 8 bases sitting between them. The length of the CDR3 is 15 residues. This CDR3 is CASSFGQTNTGELFF. The CDR3 bases are TGTGCCAGCAGTTTTGGGCAGACGAACACCGGGGAGCTGTTTTTT.

The chain employs TRBV20-1 and TRBJ1-1; D gene unclear. Germline-derived CDR1 and CDR2 are DFQATT and SNEGSKA (reference sequence). The CDR3 is 11 amino acids. Trimming took 3 bases from V and 7 from J, leaving 9 bases between them. This CDR3 is CSASYENEAFF. The CDR3 DNA sequence: TGCAGTGCTAGTTACGAGAATGAAGCTTTCTTT.

Worth noting for this clonotype: A much more abundant neighbour one base away suggests this may be a read error. CDR3 amino acids: CASGGRRGSYSEQFF. Written as DNA, the CDR3 is TGTGCCAGCGGAGGTCGAAGGGGCTCCTACAGTGAGCAGTTCTTC. This chain links TRBV7-9 with TRBJ2-1; D is possibly TRBD1 or TRBD2 (5 bases each). There are 15 residues in the CDR3. The germline V gene encodes CDR1 SEHNR and CDR2 FQNEAQ (reference sequence).

The chain employs TRBV7-2 and TRBJ2-5; 8 nucleotides line up with TRBD2. The germline V gene has CDR1 SGHTA and CDR2 FQGNSA. V was clipped by 2 bases and J by 1 base; unmatched bases: 6. The CDR3 consists of 16 residues. CDR3 coding DNA: TGTGCCAGCAGCTTACGGTTACTAGCGGTCCAAGAGACCCAGTACTTC. Protein: CASSLRLLAVQETQYF.

This clonotype was seen many times. This chain links TRBV18 with TRBJ2-1; possibly TRBD1 for D (6 bases). Germline V CDR1 and CDR2: KGHSH, LQKENI. V shed 4 bases and J shed 7 bases, with 17 bases lying between them. The CDR3 sequence is 15 residues long. The CDR3 DNA is TGTGCCAGCTCACTCCCCCACAGGGCCACTAATGAGCAGTTCTTC. The encoded protein is CASSLPHRATNEQFF.

DNA for the CDR3: TGCAGTGCCCACAGTACTAGCACAGATACGCAGTATTTT. The encoded protein is CSAHSTSTDTQYF. V is TRBV20-1 and J is TRBJ2-3, with D uncertain. V was clipped by 6 bases and J by 0 bases, with 10 bases between them. Looked up from germline, CDR1 is DFQATT and CDR2 is SNEGSKA (reference sequence). CDR3 size: 13 residues.

This clonotype was counted many times. The J gene is TRBJ2-7, the V gene TRBV4-1; no definite D call. Germline lookup yields CDR1 MGHRA and CDR2 YSYEKL. Trimming left V 3 bases short and J 5 bases short, with 8 bases between. This CDR3 has 12 residues. CDR3 nucleotide sequence: TGCGCCAGCAGCCAGGTGGACCACGAGCAGTACTTC. Protein product: CASSQVDHEQYF.

This clonotype was observed many times. The chain joins TRBV7-2 to TRBJ1-4, with TRBD1 matching over 7 bases. Per the germline V gene, CDR1 is SGHTA and CDR2 is FQGNSA. The V and J ends lost 5 bases and 3 bases, in that order; junction bases with no gene match: 6. The CDR3 spans 15 residues. Written as DNA, the CDR3 is TGTGCCAGCAGCCCGAGTAGGGGGCCTAATGAAAAACTGTTTTTT. Amino acid sequence: CASSPSRGPNEKLFF.